Listed here are 30 T cell receptor beta chains from one sample, sequenced in a study of CD8 T cells in Susac syndrome. RNA amounts of roughly 0.45 to 1 ug underwent reverse transcription with random hexamers. TCRdb re-derived calls from the immunoSEQ multiplex PCR reads in MiXCR, one entry per CDR3 protein. The sample holds under 200,000 distinct CDR3 sequences, under 95% seen once. Sequencing input: CD4+ T cells from PBMCs. The receptors derive from a human donor with Susac syndrome.

V usage is TRBV11-2 and J usage is TRBJ2-1, with D possibly TRBD1 on 6 matching bases. Germline V gene lookup returns CDR1 SGHAT and CDR2 FQNNGV. Between the trimmed V and J ends, which lost 5 bases and 10 bases, there was a span of 12 bases. This CDR3 is built from 12 residues. CDR3 loop: CASSNRAGEQFF. Written as DNA, the CDR3 is TGTGCCAGCAGCAACAGGGCTGGGGAGCAGTTCTTC.

This clonotype was detected once. The genes are TRBV14 and TRBJ2-7; D is possibly TRBD1 or TRBD2 (5 bases each). Trimming stripped 2 bases from V and 0 bases from J, with 8 bases between. The CDR3 sequence is 14 residues long. Germline CDR1 reads SGHDN; CDR2 reads FVKESK. The chain's CDR3 is CASSQLGTSYEQYF. The CDR3 nucleotides read TGTGCCAGCAGCCAACTTGGGACCTCCTACGAGCAGTACTTC.

This chain uses TRBV7-2 with TRBJ1-4; 11 nucleotides match TRBD1. Germline-derived CDR1 and CDR2 are SGHTA and FQGNSA. V dropped 5 bases and J dropped 8; count of bases not matched to a gene: 4. This CDR3 has 14 residues. The CDR3: CASSRGQGAEKLFF. The CDR3 DNA follows: TGTGCCAGCAGCCGTGGACAGGGGGCGGAAAAACTGTTTTTT.

The chain combines TRBV6-5 with TRBJ2-5, with 12 bases identical to TRBD1. The trim removed 0 bases at V and 5 bases at J, leaving 7 bases unmatched. The CDR3 consists of 17 residues. Germline CDR1 and CDR2: MNHEY and SVGAGI. Written as DNA, the CDR3 is TGTGCCAGCAGTTACTCGGTGGGACAGGGGGCTGGGGAGACCCAGTACTTC. Protein product: CASSYSVGQGAGETQYF.

CDR3 in amino acids: CASSQDSGGLTTQYF. Written as DNA, the CDR3 is TGCGCCAGCAGCCAAGATTCTGGTGGACTAACGACCCAGTACTTC. The chain recombines TRBV4-3 with TRBJ2-5; D perhaps matches TRBD2 (6 bases). The germline V gene encodes CDR1 LGHNA and CDR2 YSLEER. V was trimmed by 0 bases and J by 7 bases, leaving 15 bases between them. This CDR3 contains 15 residues.

The V and J genes are TRBV3-1 and TRBJ2-7; no reliable D call. V was cut by 5 bases and J by 2 bases, with 16 bases left in between. Germline CDR1 reads LGHDT; CDR2 reads YNNKEL (reference sequence). This CDR3 comprises 15 residues. The CDR3 loop reads CASSTRTEKPYEQYF. In DNA form, the CDR3 reads TGTGCCAGCAGCACCCGGACCGAGAAACCCTACGAGCAGTACTTC.

The gene calls are TRBV29-1 and TRBJ2-2, with D perhaps TRBD1 (5 bases). Between the trimmed V and J ends, which lost 6 bases and 7 bases, there was a span of 12 bases. Germline lookup yields CDR1 SQVTM and CDR2 ANQGSEA. CDR3 length: 12 amino acids. The CDR3, as DNA: TGCAGCGTGATCAGGGATTTCGGGGAGCTGTTTTTT. Amino acids: CSVIRDFGELFF.

V is TRBV12-3 or TRBV12-4 and J is TRBJ1-5; TRBD1 might be the D (6 bases). CDR3 size: 15 residues. V was trimmed by 3 bases and J by 5 bases, leaving 14 bases between them. CDR3 sequence: CASSLADRSDQPQHF. DNA of the CDR3: TGTGCCAGCAGTTTGGCGGACAGATCAGATCAGCCCCAGCATTTT.

This chain uses TRBV5-1 with TRBJ1-6; possible D gene TRBD1, 5 bases. This CDR3 contains 14 residues. Germline CDR1 and CDR2: SGHRS and YFSETQ. V was cut by 0 bases and J by 9 bases, with 10 bases left in between. CDR3 sequence: CASSLETVGSPLHF. The CDR3 nucleotides are TGCGCCAGCAGCTTGGAGACAGTGGGTTCACCCCTCCACTTT.

This chain connects TRBV20-1 to TRBJ1-4; D gene ambiguous. V was clipped by 6 bases and J by 5 bases, with 13 bases between them. The CDR3 has 13 residues. Per germline, CDR1 DFQATT and CDR2 SNEGSKA (reference sequence). CDR3 nucleotide sequence: TGCAGTGCCCGTAGGGCAGAGAATGAAAAACTGTTTTTT. This encodes CSARRAENEKLFF.

This clonotype was found once. J is TRBJ2-5 and V is TRBV29-1; TRBD1 might be the D (6 bases). The germline V and J ends were trimmed by 4 bases and 1 base, with 22 bases remaining between them. This CDR3 is 17 amino acids long. Germline values: CDR1 SQVTM, CDR2 ANQGSEA. The CDR3 here is CSVAGGGRSSLQETQYF. CDR3 DNA sequence: TGCAGCGTTGCGGGTGGGGGCCGGTCCTCCCTCCAAGAGACCCAGTACTTC.

The rearrangement joins TRBV6-2 or TRBV6-3 to TRBJ1-6; a weak D match, TRBD1 (5 bases). With 5 bases removed from V and 11 bases from J, the gap between germline ends came to 19 bases. There are 15 residues in the CDR3. The germline V gene has CDR1 MNHEY and CDR2 SVGEGT. Here the CDR3 reads CASSRTTRERPPLHF. The CDR3 DNA sequence: TGTGCCAGCAGTCGAACAACCAGGGAGAGACCACCCCTCCACTTT.

The chain couples TRBV29-1 to TRBJ2-5; TRBD2 agrees at 8 bases. The CDR3 runs 13 residues. Germline values: CDR1 SQVTM, CDR2 ANQGSEA. V shed 5 bases, J shed 4 bases, and the junction held 6 bases outside the gene matches. CDR3 amino acids: CSVNRGGAETQYF. CDR3 nucleotides: TGCAGCGTTAACCGGGGGGGGGCAGAGACCCAGTACTTC.

J is TRBJ1-6 and V is TRBV4-3, with D perhaps TRBD1 (5 bases). Deletions cut 0 bases from V and 8 bases from J, with 11 bases between. The CDR3 loop spans 15 amino acids. Germline V gene lookup returns CDR1 LGHNA and CDR2 YSLEER. In DNA form, the CDR3 reads TGCGCCAGCAGCCAAGAGGCAGGGAACGATTCACCCCTCCACTTT. It encodes CASSQEAGNDSPLHF.

This chain joins TRBV29-1 and TRBJ2-5; D perhaps matches TRBD2 (5 bases). The CDR3 spans 12 residues. Germline loops: CDR1 SQVTM, CDR2 ANQGSEA. V lost 7 bases and J 5 bases, leaving 14 bases between the germline ends. This CDR3 is CSASDGGETQYF. In nucleotides, the CDR3 is TGCAGCGCAAGCGACGGCGGGGAGACCCAGTACTTC.

The J gene is TRBJ2-7, the V gene TRBV5-4; the match to TRBD1 covers 8 bases. With 4 bases clipped from V and 3 bases from J, the junction kept 9 bases outside the gene matches. The CDR3 is 15 residues long. In germline, CDR1 is SGHNT, CDR2 YYREEE (reference sequence). The DNA of the CDR3 is TGTGCCAGCAGCGGAACCGGGACAGGACTCTACGAGCAGTACTTC. It codes for CASSGTGTGLYEQYF.

A note on this clonotype: A junction end diverges from the germline sequence, so it may reflect a read error. V is TRBV12-3 or TRBV12-4 and J is TRBJ2-3; TRBD2 agrees at 10 bases. The CDR3 consists of 14 residues. The CDR3 nucleotides are TGTGCCAGCAGTCTAGCGGGGGCCCCAGATACGCAGTATTTT. Encoded protein: CASSLAGAPDTQYF.

The table lists this clonotype with a count of one. The chain combines TRBV3-1 with TRBJ2-2; TRBD2 matches 8 bases. J gave up 3 bases and V 1 base, and 7 bases lay outside the gene matches. The germline V gene encodes CDR1 LGHDT and CDR2 YNNKEL (reference sequence). The CDR3 is 17 residues long. The DNA of the CDR3 is TGTGCCAGCAGCCAAGTGGCCGGGAGGGTACACACCGGGGAGCTGTTTTTT. Translating gives CASSQVAGRVHTGELFF.

The rearrangement links TRBV5-1 to TRBJ2-2; D might be TRBD2 (5 bases). The CDR3 covers 15 residues. Trimming shortened V by 0 bases and J by 1 base, and 7 bases separated the two germline ends. Germline assignment: CDR1 SGHRS and CDR2 YFSETQ. CDR3: CASSLVAGNTGELFF. The DNA for the CDR3 is TGCGCCAGCAGCTTGGTCGCGGGGAACACCGGGGAGCTGTTTTTT.

The chain is built from TRBV5-6 and TRBJ2-4, with 7 nucleotides matching TRBD2. This CDR3 spans 14 amino acids. Germline V gene lookup returns CDR1 SGHDT and CDR2 YYEEEE. Unmatched junction bases numbered 3, after V lost 6 bases and J lost 0 bases. This CDR3 is CASTAGVAKNIQYF. Written as DNA, the CDR3 is TGTGCCAGCACTGCGGGGGTAGCCAAAAACATTCAGTACTTC.

J is TRBJ2-1 and V is TRBV7-3, with 7 positions matching TRBD2. This CDR3 has 15 residues. Germline CDR1 is SGHTA and CDR2 is FQGTGA. V lost 0 bases and J lost 8; bases outside the gene matches: 7. CDR3 nucleotide sequence: TGTGCCAGCAGCTTAACAAGAGGGCTAGCGGATGAGCAGTTCTTC. It specifies CASSLTRGLADEQFF.

The V and J genes are TRBV27 and TRBJ2-3; D gene unclear. V lost 3 bases and J 7 bases, leaving 14 bases between the germline ends. The CDR3 length is 14 residues. CDR1 and CDR2 from the germline V gene are MNHEY and SMNVEV (reference sequence). This chain's CDR3 is CASSLSFIGNTQYF. CDR3 DNA: TGTGCCAGCAGTTTGAGTTTTATCGGTAATACGCAGTATTTT.

This chain links TRBV11-2 with TRBJ2-5; D tentatively reads TRBD1 or TRBD2 (5 bases each). Germline CDR1 SGHAT, CDR2 FQNNGV. This CDR3 contains 15 residues. Trimming shortened V by 4 bases and J by 2 bases, and 14 bases separated the two germline ends. Here the CDR3 DNA reads TGTGCCAGCAGCTCCTTGAGGGGCCGGCAAGAGACCCAGTACTTC. Amino acid sequence: CASSSLRGRQETQYF. Combining the CDR3 with reference TRBV11-2 and TRBJ2-5 gives the whole variable domain EAGVAQSPRYKIIEKRQSVAFWCNPISGHATLYWYQQILGQGPKLLIQFQNNGVVDDSQLPKDRFSAERLKGVDSTLKIQPAKLEDSAVYLCASSSLRGRQETQYFGPGTRLLVL.

The V gene is TRBV20-1, the J gene TRBJ2-2, with D possibly matching TRBD1 (5 bases). Trimming stripped 1 base from V and 4 bases from J, with 7 bases between. The germline V gene has CDR1 DFQATT and CDR2 SNEGSKA (reference sequence). CDR3 length: 13 residues. Here the CDR3 reads CSARGRATGELFF. The CDR3, as DNA: TGCAGTGCTAGAGGCAGGGCCACCGGGGAGCTGTTTTTT.

The chain carries TRBV15 and TRBJ2-5; 7 bases align to TRBD2. Germline V gene lookup returns CDR1 LNHNV and CDR2 YYDKDF (reference sequence). After removal of 0 bases from V and 9 bases from J, the junction contained 4 bases not matched to a gene. The CDR3 extends over 13 amino acids. The CDR3 loop is CATSRDGTKAQYF. The CDR3 DNA reads as TGTGCCACCAGCAGAGATGGGACTAAGGCCCAGTACTTC.

In its sample, this clonotype was seen once. The chain carries TRBV4-2 and TRBJ1-1; D uncertain. Germline CDR1 reads LGHNA; CDR2 reads YNFKEQ. CDR3 length equals 15 residues. The ends were cut back, 0 bases at V and 4 bases at J, with 12 bases in the middle. CDR3 in amino acids: CASSQDRGMATEAFF. The CDR3, as DNA: TGTGCCAGCAGCCAAGATCGGGGAATGGCCACTGAAGCTTTCTTT.

The chain couples TRBV29-1 to TRBJ2-1, with TRBD2 matching 10 bases. Germline V gene data show CDR1 as SQVTM and CDR2 as ANQGSEA. V shed 8 bases and J 3 bases; nucleotides not matched to a gene: 13. The CDR3 length is 16 residues. The CDR3 region is CSPPSTSGKFYNEQFF. CDR3 DNA: TGCAGCCCCCCATCCACTAGCGGGAAATTCTACAATGAGCAGTTCTTC.

Worth noting for this clonotype: A read error may account for a junction end that differs from germline. The chain recombines TRBV2 with TRBJ1-2; D unresolved. Germline V gives CDR1 SNHLY, CDR2 FYNNEI. The CDR3 consists of 13 residues. The CDR3 loop is CTSSEKTNYGYTF. The CDR3 bases are TGTACCAGCAGCGAAAAAACTAACTATGGCTACACCTTC.

The J gene is TRBJ2-3, the V gene TRBV10-2; D uncertain. The germline V gene has CDR1 WSHSY and CDR2 SAAADI. The CDR3 sequence is 16 residues long. V was pared by 0 bases and J by 1 base, with 11 bases between. CDR3 protein: CASSESGKGRTDTQYF. In DNA, the CDR3 is TGCGCCAGCAGTGAGTCTGGGAAGGGCCGCACAGATACGCAGTATTTT.

The V and J genes are TRBV20-1 and TRBJ1-2, with D possibly matching TRBD1 (5 bases). Germline loops: CDR1 DFQATT, CDR2 SNEGSKA (reference sequence). The CDR3 spans 11 residues. Trimming took off 6 bases at V and 3 bases at J, with 8 bases between the two ends. CDR3 region: CSAQVDYGYTF. The CDR3 DNA follows: TGCAGTGCACAGGTGGACTATGGCTACACCTTC.